This T cell receptor (beta chain) was recorded in a study of coeliac disease (dated by TCRdb to 2022 to 2024). Context from the whole study: Because high-resolution HLA typing was not available, biased TRBV7-2 usage was queried as a proof of principle. Next-generation sequencing of rearranged TRB and TRG CDR3 regions was applied to small intestinal lymphocyte fractions from coeliac and non-coeliac patients. The aim was to characterise TR repertoires of small intestinal T cells in active, refractory type I and gluten-free-diet-treated coeliac disease. A total of roughly 30 patients took part in the full study: roughly 22 had serologically confirmed coeliac disease and 8 were controls with non-small intestinal disorders. Samples from 26 to 30 subjects were successfully TRB sequenced, and these included around 24 paired samples of bulk unsorted intraepithelial and lamina propria cells. Beyond this particular receptor, the publication reports: High-purity fractions were not obtained when intraepithelial cells were separated from lamina propria cells, so cross-contamination between compartments was possible. Compared with controls, active coeliac intraepithelial and lamina propria samples had TRB and TRG repertoires of lower clonality, which suggests that diverse T cells were recruited. Published gliadin-specific TRB sequences appeared in about 50% of the 18 coeliac lamina propria samples but only 1 of 6 controls. TRB repertoires were found to be largely private, with most amino acid sequences unique to one sample, and no significant difference in V-gene usage was found between disease groups. The authors considered the approach unsuitable for unbiased detection of gliadin-specific T cells, which are scarce and rarely shared between patients.

Trimming at the junction amounts to 7 bases on V and 8 bases on J, and the germline ends lie 18 bases apart. Looking up the germline V gene yields CDR1 SGDLS and CDR2 YYNGEE. The CDR3 covers 14 residues, taking in both the cysteine and the phenylalanine. Only the CDR3 region is kept as DNA, spanning 42 bases read in frame from base 1. Worth noting for this clone: Its specific antigen is unknown. Per-base quality was not reported, and no clone a single base away is much larger than it.

Aliquots of approximately 460,000 cells were frozen in DMSO/FBS in liquid nitrogen, and a single aliquot per fraction was used for sequencing. All 30 or so patients in the study underwent endoscopy and small intestinal biopsy. Once intraepithelial cells had been isolated, the leftover biopsy tissue was digested with collagenase to release lamina propria cells. The Qiagen DNeasy blood extraction kit was used to extract genomic DNA from the frozen unsorted cell fractions. The library was generated by the immunoSEQ multiplex PCR assay. The TR loci underwent multiplexed PCR amplification, with J gene segments targeted by reverse primers and V gene segments targeted by forward primers. The Illumina HiSeq System was used to sequence the amplified CDR3 regions. The paper's data handling went like this. Closely related reads were merged with a nearest-neighbour algorithm so that PCR and sequencing errors were removed and data were collapsed into unique sequences. Two measures summarised the repertoires: clonality, and T cell density, defined as TR molecules per amount of genomic DNA input. CDR3 amino acid sequences present in at least 80% of unsorted samples were defined as public TRs and were then tested for differential abundance between coeliac and control samples. Every lamina propria sample was searched for matches to a list of under 250 published gliadin-specific TRB sequences. Differences in clonality and density between disease groups were tested by Kruskal-Wallis tests, followed by Dunn post-tests. TCRdb obtained this table from immuneACCESS and retained in-frame rearrangements with V and J assigned. These tables miss some clones; where compared with another copy, unresolved V genes account for less than half of the shortfall, and the remainder is unexplained. The V and J calls and the clone size are those of that table, but D and trimming were determined from the DNA. The sample has approximately 4,400 clones on record, 64% of them singletons. The ten largest clones represent 23% of the sample.

The rearranged chain carries TRBV9 and TRBJ1-4; D gene: possibly TRBD1, on 6 matching bases. Sequencing was done on a sample of lymphocytes from the gut lamina propria. The cell subset or site label here, explained by the study, means: lamina propria cell (LPC) fraction of small intestinal biopsy. The TCR was taken from a woman aged 30 to 39 without celiac disease. The CDR3 region reads CASPRGVIWEKLFF. The DNA is as follows: TGTGCCAGCCCCAGGGGAGTTATTTGGGAAAAACTGTTTTTT.